This T cell receptor (beta chain) was observed in a study of blood T cells in healthy people across ages. General study results and limits: Researchers said unsorted PBMCs prevented a conclusive naive versus antigen-experienced comparison. Estimates based on one million T cells were treated as lower bounds.

Russia was home to the donors, healthy Caucasian individuals aged roughly 6 to 90. Drawing of peripheral blood yielded roughly 9.3 milliliters from each donor. There are a few counts of this clonotype. Its antigen is as yet unknown. Trimming took 2 bases from V and 0 from J; bases not matched to a gene: 8. This CDR3 contains 16 residues. Germline CDR1 is DFQATT and CDR2 is SNEGSKA (reference sequence). Then a second PCR, running roughly 7 to 11 cycles, was carried out with a sample-barcoded 5' primer and a J-beta primer mix. TCRdb processed the 5' RACE reads anew with MiXCR; each CDR3 protein has one entry. The sample contains about 760,000 distinct CDR3 sequences, roughly 56% of which appear only once.

The sample consisted of blood. The V call is TRBV20-1, the J call TRBJ2-3; 7 nucleotides line up with TRBD2. The receptor's source is a man aged 35-49 years in good health. CDR3 sequence: CSARLARERSTDTQYF. The DNA of the CDR3 is TGCAGTGCTAGACTGGCGCGGGAGAGAAGCACAGATACGCAGTATTTT.